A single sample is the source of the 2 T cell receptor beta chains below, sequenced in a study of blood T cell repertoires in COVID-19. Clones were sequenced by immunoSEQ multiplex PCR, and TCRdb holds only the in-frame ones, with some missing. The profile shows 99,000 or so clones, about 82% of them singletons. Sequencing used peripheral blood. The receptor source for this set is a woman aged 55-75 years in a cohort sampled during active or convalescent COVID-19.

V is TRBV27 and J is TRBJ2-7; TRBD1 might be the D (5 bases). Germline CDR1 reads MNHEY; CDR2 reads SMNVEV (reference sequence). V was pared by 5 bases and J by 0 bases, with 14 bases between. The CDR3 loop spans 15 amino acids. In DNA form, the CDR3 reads TGTGCCAGCAGTCCCGGGTCAGGGCGCTCCTACGAGCAGTACTTC. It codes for CASSPGSGRSYEQYF.

CDR3 sequence reads: CASSERASVYNEQFF. The CDR3 DNA reads as TGTGCCAGCAGTGAAAGGGCTAGCGTCTACAATGAGCAGTTCTTC. The chain links TRBV2 to TRBJ2-1, with D possibly matching TRBD2 (6 bases). Trimming took off 2 bases at V and 3 bases at J, with 11 bases between the two ends. CDR1 is SNHLY and CDR2 is FYNNEI in the germline V gene. This CDR3 spans 15 amino acids.